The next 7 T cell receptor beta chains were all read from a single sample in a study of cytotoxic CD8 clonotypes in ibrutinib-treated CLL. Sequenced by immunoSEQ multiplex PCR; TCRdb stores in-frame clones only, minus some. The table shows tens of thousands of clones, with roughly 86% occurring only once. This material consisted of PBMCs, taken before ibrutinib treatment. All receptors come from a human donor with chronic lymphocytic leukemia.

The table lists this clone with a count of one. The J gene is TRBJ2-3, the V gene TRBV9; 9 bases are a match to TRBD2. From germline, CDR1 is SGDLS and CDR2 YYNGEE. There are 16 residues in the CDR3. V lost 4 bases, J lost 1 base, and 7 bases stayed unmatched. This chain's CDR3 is CASSPYAGGGTDTQYF. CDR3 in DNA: TGTGCCAGCAGCCCCTATGCGGGAGGGGGCACAGATACGCAGTATTTT.

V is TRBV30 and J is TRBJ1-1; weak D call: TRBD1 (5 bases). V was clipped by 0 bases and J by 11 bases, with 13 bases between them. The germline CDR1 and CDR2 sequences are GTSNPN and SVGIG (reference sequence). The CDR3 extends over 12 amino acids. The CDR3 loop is CAWSVQEGWAFF. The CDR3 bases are TGTGCCTGGAGTGTACAGGAAGGGTGGGCTTTCTTT.

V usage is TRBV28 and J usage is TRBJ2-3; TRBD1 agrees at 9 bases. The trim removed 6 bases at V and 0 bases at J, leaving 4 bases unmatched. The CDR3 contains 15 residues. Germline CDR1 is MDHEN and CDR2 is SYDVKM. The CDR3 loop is CASRRQGGSTDTQYF. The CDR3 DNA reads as TGTGCCAGCAGACGACAGGGGGGGAGCACAGATACGCAGTATTTT.

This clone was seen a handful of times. CDR3 protein: CASSRGQGGSYEQYF. The CDR3 DNA reads as TGTGCCAGCAGCCGCGGACAGGGAGGATCCTACGAGCAGTACTTC. This chain connects TRBV27 to TRBJ2-7; 8 positions match TRBD1. The V and J ends lost 6 bases and 1 base, in that order; junction bases with no gene match: 8. Germline assignment: CDR1 MNHEY and CDR2 SMNVEV (reference sequence). CDR3 length: 15 amino acids.

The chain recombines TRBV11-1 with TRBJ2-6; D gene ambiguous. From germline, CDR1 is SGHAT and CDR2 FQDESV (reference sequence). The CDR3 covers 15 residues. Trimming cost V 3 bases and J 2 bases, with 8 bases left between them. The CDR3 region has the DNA TGTGCCAGCAGCTTGTGGACCCCTGGGGCCAACGTCCTGACTTTC. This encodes CASSLWTPGANVLTF.

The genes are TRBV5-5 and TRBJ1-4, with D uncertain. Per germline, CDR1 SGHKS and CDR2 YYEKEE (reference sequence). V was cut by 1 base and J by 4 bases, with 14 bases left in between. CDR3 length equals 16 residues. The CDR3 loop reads CASSLRGQAINEKLFF. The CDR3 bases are TGTGCCAGCAGCTTGCGCGGGCAGGCAATTAATGAAAAACTGTTTTTT. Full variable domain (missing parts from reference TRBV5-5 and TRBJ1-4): DAGVTQSPTHLIKTRGQQVTLRCSPISGHKSVSWYQQVLGQGPQFIFQYYEKEERGRGNFPDRFSARQFPNYSSELNVNALLLGDSALYLCASSLRGQAINEKLFFGSGTQLSVL.

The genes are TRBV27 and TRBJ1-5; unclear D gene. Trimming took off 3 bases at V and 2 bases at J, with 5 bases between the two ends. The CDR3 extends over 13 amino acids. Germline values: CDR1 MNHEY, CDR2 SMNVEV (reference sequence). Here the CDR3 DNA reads TGTGCCAGCAGTTTTGGGGGCAATCAGCCCCAGCATTTT. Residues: CASSFGGNQPQHF.